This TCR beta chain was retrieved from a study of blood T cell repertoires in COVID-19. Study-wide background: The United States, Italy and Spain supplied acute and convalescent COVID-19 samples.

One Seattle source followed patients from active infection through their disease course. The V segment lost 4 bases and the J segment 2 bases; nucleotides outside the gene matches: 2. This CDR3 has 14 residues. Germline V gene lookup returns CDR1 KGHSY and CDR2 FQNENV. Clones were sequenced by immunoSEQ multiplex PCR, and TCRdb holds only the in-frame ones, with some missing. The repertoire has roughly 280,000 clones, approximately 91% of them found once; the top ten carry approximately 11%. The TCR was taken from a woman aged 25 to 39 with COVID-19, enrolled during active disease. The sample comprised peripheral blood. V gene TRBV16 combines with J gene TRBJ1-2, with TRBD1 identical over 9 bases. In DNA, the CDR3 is TGTGCCAGCAGCCGGGGGACAGGGAACTATGGCTACACCTTC. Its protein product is CASSRGTGNYGYTF.